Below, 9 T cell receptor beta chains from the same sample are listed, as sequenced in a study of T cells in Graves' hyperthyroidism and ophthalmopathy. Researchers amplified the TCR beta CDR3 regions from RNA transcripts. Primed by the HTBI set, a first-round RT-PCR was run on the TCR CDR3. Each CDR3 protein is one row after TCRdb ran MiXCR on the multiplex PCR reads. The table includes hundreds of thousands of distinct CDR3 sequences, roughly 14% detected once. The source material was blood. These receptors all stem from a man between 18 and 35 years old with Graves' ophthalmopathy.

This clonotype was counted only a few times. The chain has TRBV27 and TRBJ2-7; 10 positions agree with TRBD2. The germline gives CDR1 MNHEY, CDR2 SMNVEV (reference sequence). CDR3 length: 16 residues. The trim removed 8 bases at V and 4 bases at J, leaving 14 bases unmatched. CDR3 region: CASGVAGGPNLYEQYF. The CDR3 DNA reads TGTGCCAGCGGGGTAGCGGGAGGACCTAACCTATACGAGCAGTACTTC.

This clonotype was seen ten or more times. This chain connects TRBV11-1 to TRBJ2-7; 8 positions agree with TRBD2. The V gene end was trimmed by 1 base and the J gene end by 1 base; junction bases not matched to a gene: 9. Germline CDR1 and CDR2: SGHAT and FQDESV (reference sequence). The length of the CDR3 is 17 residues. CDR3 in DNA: TGTGCCAGCAGCTTAGTGGACGGCGGGAGGACGTCCTACGAGCAGTACTTC. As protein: CASSLVDGGRTSYEQYF.

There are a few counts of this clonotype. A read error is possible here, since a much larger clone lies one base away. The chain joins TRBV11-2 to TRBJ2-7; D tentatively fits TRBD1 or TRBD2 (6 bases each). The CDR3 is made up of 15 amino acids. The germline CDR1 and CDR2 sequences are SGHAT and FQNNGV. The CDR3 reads CASSLPGALSHEQYF. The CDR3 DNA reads TGTGCCAGCAGCTTACCGGGGGCCCTCTCCCACGAGCAGTACTTC.

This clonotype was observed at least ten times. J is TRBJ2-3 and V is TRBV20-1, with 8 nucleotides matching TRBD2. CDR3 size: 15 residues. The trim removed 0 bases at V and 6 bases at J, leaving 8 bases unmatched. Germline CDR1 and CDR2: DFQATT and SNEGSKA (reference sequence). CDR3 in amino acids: CSARDVAGSWDTQYF. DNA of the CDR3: TGCAGTGCTAGAGATGTAGCGGGGTCTTGGGATACGCAGTATTTT.

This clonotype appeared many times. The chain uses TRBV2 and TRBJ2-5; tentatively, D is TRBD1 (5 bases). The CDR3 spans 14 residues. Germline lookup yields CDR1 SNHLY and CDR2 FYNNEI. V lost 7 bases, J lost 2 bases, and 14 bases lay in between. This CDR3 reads CASIESAGQETQYF. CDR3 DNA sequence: TGTGCCAGCATCGAGAGCGCAGGGCAAGAGACCCAGTACTTC. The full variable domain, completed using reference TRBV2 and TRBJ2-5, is EPEVTQTPSHQVTQMGQEVILRCVPISNHLYFYWYRQILGQKVEFLVSFYNNEISEKSEIFDDQFSVERPDGSNFTLKIRSTKLEDSAMYFCASIESAGQETQYFGPGTRLLVL.

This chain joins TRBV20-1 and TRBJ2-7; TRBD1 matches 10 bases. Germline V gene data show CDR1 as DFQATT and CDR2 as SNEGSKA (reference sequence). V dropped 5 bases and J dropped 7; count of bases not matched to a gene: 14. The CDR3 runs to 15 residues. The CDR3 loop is CSAPTGTGALREQYF. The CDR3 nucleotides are TGCAGTGCTCCTACCGGGACAGGGGCCCTAAGGGAGCAGTACTTC.

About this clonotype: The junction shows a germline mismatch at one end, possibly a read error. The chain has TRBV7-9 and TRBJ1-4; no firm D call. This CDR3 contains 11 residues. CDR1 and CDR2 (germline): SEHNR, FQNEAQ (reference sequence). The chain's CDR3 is CACRWQEKLFF. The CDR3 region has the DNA TGTGCCTGCAGGTGGCAGGAAAAACTGTTTTTT.

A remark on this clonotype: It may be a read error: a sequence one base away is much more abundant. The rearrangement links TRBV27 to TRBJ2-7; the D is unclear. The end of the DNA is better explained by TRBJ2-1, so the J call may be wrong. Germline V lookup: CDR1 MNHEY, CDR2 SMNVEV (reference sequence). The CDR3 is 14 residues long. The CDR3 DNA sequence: TGTGCCAGCAGTTTATCGACCAGATCCTACGAGCAGTTCTTC. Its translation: CASSLSTRSYEQFF.

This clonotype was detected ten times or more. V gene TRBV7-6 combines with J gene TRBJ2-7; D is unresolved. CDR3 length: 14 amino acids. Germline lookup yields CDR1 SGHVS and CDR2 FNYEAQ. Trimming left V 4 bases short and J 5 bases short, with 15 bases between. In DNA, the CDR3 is TGTGCCAGCAGCTCGTTACCGGCGATCCACGAGCAGTACTTC. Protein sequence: CASSSLPAIHEQYF. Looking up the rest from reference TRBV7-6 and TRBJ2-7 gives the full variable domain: GAGVSQSPRYKVTKRGQDVALRCDPISGHVSLYWYRQALGQGPEFLTYFNYEAQQDKSGLPNDRFSAERPEGSISTLTIQRTEQRDSAMYRCASSSLPAIHEQYFGPGTRLTVT.